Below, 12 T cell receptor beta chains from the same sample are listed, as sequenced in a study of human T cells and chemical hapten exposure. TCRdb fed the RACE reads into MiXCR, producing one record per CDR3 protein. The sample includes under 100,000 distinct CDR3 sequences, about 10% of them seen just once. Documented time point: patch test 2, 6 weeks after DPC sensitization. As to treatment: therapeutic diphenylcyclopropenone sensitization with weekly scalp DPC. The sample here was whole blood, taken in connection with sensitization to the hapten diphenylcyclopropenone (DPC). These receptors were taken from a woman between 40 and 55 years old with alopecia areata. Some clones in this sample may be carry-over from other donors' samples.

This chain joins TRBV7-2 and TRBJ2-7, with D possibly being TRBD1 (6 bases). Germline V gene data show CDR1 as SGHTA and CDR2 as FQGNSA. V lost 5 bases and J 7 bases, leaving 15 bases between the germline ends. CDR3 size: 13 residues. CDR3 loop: CASSRQVGEEQYF. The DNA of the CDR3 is TGTGCCAGCAGCCGACAGGTTGGTGAAGAGCAGTACTTC.

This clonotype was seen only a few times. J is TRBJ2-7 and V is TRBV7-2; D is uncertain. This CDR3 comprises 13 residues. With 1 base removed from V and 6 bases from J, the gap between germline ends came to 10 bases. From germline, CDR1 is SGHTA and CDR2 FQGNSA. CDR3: CASSLDGRGEQYF. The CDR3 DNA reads TGTGCCAGCAGCTTAGATGGTAGAGGCGAGCAGTACTTC.

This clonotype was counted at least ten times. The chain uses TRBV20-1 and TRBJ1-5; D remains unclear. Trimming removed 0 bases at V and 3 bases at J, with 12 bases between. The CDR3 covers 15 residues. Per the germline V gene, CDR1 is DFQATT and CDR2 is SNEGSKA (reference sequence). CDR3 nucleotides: TGCAGTGCTAGAGATGGCCGGACGGACAATCAGCCCCAGCATTTT. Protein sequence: CSARDGRTDNQPQHF.

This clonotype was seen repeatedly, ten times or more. The DNA for the CDR3 is TGCAGTGCCCGCCCCCGGGGCAACTATGGCTACACCTTC. Protein: CSARPRGNYGYTF. The V gene is TRBV20-1, the J gene TRBJ1-2, with a tentative D call TRBD1 (5 bases). The germline V gene has CDR1 DFQATT and CDR2 SNEGSKA (reference sequence). CDR3 size: 13 residues. The V end lost 6 bases, the J end lost 2 bases, and 13 bases lay between the germline ends.

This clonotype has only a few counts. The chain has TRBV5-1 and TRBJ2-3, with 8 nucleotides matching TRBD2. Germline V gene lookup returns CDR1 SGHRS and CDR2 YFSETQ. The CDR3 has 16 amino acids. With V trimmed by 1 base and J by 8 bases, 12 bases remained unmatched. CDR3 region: CASSLTSGLDSPTQYF. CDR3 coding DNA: TGCGCCAGCAGCTTGACGTCGGGACTAGATTCCCCTACGCAGTATTTT.

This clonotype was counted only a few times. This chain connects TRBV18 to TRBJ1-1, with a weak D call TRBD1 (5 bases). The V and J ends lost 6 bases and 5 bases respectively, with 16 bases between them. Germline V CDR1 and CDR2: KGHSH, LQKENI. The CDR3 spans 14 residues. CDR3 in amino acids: CASSPEGLGTEAFF. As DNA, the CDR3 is TGTGCCAGCTCCCCGGAGGGGCTGGGTACTGAAGCTTTCTTT. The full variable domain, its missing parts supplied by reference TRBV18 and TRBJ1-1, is NAGVMQNPRHLVRRRGQEARLRCSPMKGHSHVYWYRQLPEEGLKFMVYLQKENIIDESGMPKERFSAEFPKEGPSILRIQQVVRGDSAAYFCASSPEGLGTEAFFGQGTRLTVV.

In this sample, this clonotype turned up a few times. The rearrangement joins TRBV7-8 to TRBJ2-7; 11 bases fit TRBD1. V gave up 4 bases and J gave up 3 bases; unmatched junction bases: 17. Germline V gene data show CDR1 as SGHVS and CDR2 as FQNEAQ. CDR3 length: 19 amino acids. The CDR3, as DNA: TGTGCCAGCAGCTCCAACAGTGGGATTAGGACAGGGGGCTACTACGAGCAGTACTTC. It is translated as CASSSNSGIRTGGYYEQYF.

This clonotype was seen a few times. The CDR3: CASSVEKTGYGYTF. For the CDR3, the DNA is TGTGCCAGCAGCGTAGAGAAGACAGGCTATGGCTACACCTTC. V usage is TRBV9 and J usage is TRBJ1-2, with a tentative D call TRBD1 (6 bases). Germline CDR1 and CDR2: SGDLS and YYNGEE. The CDR3 extends over 14 amino acids. Trimming removed 0 bases at V and 4 bases at J, with 10 bases between.

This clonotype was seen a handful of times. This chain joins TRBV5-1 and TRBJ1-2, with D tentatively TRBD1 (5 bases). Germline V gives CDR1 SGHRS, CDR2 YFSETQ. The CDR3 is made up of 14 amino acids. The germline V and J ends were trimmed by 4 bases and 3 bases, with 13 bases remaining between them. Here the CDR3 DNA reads TGCGCCAGCAGCCCTTCGGACACGGACTATGGCTACACCTTC. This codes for CASSPSDTDYGYTF.

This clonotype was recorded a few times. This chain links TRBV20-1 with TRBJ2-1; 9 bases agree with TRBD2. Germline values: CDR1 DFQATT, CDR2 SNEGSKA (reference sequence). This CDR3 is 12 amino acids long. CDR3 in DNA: TGCAGAGTAGCGGGGGCCTACAATGAGCAGTTCTTC. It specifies CRVAGAYNEQFF.

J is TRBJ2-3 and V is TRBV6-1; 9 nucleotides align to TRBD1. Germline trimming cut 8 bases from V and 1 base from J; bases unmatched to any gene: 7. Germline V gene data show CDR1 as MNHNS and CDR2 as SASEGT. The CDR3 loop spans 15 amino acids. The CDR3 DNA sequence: TGTGCCAGCCTGGTGACAGGGGGACGCACAGATACGCAGTATTTT. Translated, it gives CASLVTGGRTDTQYF.

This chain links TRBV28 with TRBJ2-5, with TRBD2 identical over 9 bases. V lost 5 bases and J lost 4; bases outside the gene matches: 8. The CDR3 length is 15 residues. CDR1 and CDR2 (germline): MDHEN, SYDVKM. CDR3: CASSPLRGGGETQYF. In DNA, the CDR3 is TGTGCCAGCAGTCCGTTGCGGGGGGGAGGAGAGACCCAGTACTTC.